These T cell receptor beta chains were read from a single sample in a study of blood T cell repertoires in COVID-19. Only in-frame clones appear in the TCRdb table, and some are missing; sequencing was by immunoSEQ multiplex PCR. Of some 230,000 clones in the sample, about 80% were seen once. The sample comprised peripheral blood. These receptors all come from a woman between 50 and 59 years old with acute or convalescent COVID-19. Both conserved end residues are trimmed from each CDR3.

>TRBV6-5|TRBJ2-5
ASSYSSSGSETQY
>TRBV5-1|TRBJ2-5
ASSWGQGGQETQY
>TRBV11-3|TRBJ1-1
ASSSGVNTEAF
>TRBV12-3/TRBV12-4|TRBJ1-1
AIRQGYHTEAF
>TRBV5-1|TRBJ2-5
ASRAVAGGGETQY
>TRBV5-4|TRBJ2-1
ASSSNSGGGRNEQF
>TRBV20-1|TRBJ2-7
SASNSGYEQY
>TRBV5-1|TRBJ1-4
ASGQGGNEKLF
>TRBV5-6|TRBJ2-2
ASSLVRDLIFAGELF
>TRBV5-1|TRBJ2-1
ASSLVGGEQF
>TRBV9|TRBJ1-4
ASSVVLRGDRGRRSGKLF
>TRBV11-2|TRBJ2-7
ASSFYRLAEISYEQY
>TRBV7-2|TRBJ1-1
ASSLGTGTGLGNTEAF
>TRBV3-1/TRBV3-2|TRBJ2-6
ASSQQGGSGANVLT
>TRBV4-2|TRBJ1-2
ASSLVERESYT
>TRBV28|TRBJ2-7
ASSVSDRAYEQY
>TRBV7-9|TRBJ2-2
ASSPRGGPNTGELF
>TRBV6-6|TRBJ1-1
ASSKGQREGYTEAF
>TRBV5-1|TRBJ2-7
ASSGGGYEQY
>TRBV27|TRBJ2-5
ASSWNRDTARETQY
>TRBV3-1/TRBV3-2|TRBJ1-1
ASSLGDLYAF
>TRBV13|TRBJ1-1
ASSFLGRGNTEAF
>TRBV14|TRBJ1-4
ASSLATLGQGEEKLF
>TRBV2|TRBJ2-3
ASSEVGADTQY
>TRBV11-2|TRBJ2-2
ASSLGGSVTGELF
>TRBV19|TRBJ2-5
ASATGLRETQY
>TRBV14|TRBJ1-1
ASSLLWGLTEAF
>TRBV27|TRBJ2-1
ASSVHTSGPYIEQF
>TRBV27|TRBJ2-1
ASILLRDRGQNEQF
>TRBV30|TRBJ2-5
AWSVVQGRETQY
>TRBV7-3|TRBJ2-6
ASSTQASGANVLT
>TRBV18|TRBJ2-2
ASSTLPGQTNTGELF
>TRBV6-2/TRBV6-3|TRBJ2-1
ASSPGGARGEQF
>TRBV6-5|TRBJ1-2
ASGTGENYGYT
>TRBV7-2|TRBJ2-7
ASSLVDQTSGSWAYEQY
>TRBV28|TRBJ1-2
ASSPIGVNGYT
>TRBV9|TRBJ2-2
ASSVQGAQGGELF
>TRBV3-1/TRBV3-2|TRBJ2-7
ASSQAAGGPEQY
>TRBV29-1|TRBJ1-2
SVSYRDYGYT
>TRBV4-2|TRBJ2-3
ASSQDPSGGGTDTQY
>TRBV10-3|TRBJ1-2
AISGQNYGYT
>TRBV7-9|TRBJ2-7
ASSSLGTSGGTYEQY
>TRBV18|TRBJ2-1
ASSPGLAGWGSYNEQF
>TRBV19|TRBJ1-1
ASSPRGENTEAF
>TRBV30|TRBJ1-2
ACNTGGSYGYT
>TRBV7-9|TRBJ1-1
ASSLRENTEAF
>TRBV28|TRBJ1-6
ASSLGEGSPLH
>TRBV24-1|TRBJ2-7
ATSDLGGVEQY
>TRBV5-1|TRBJ2-5
ASRTDRGWETQY